This record looks at one T cell receptor beta chain sequence and its context. The antigen is unknown. This table comes from immunoSEQ multiplex PCR, and its TCRdb copy is limited to in-frame clones, with some not included. Of about 140,000 clones in the sample, 88% are singletons; the top ten hold 7% to 9%. The entry originates in a study of cytomegalovirus exposure and HLA in healthy donors. About the research overall: The roughly 120 validation repertoires used the same platform as the approximately 700 first-cohort repertoires (as reported by a later analysis). General study results and limits: Investigators reported 164 TCR beta chains as tied to cytomegalovirus. Most TCR sequences were seen very rarely across donors, but some public TCRs occurred in many.

This TCR was sampled from a woman younger than 35 in good health and CMV-seropositive. The sample was PBMCs.

This chain's CDR3 is CASSLGGGNSYNEQFF. The CDR3 DNA is TGTGCCAGCAGCTTAGGGGGCGGCAACTCCTACAATGAGCAGTTCTTC. The V call is TRBV7-8, the J call TRBJ2-1; a possible D gene is TRBD1 (5 bases). V was clipped by 1 base and J by 0 bases, with 10 bases between them. Germline CDR1 SGHVS, CDR2 FQNEAQ. The CDR3 runs to 16 residues.